This entry is about one T cell receptor beta chain. This clonotype has a handful of counts. Its antigen is unknown. The input lacks base qualities; no much larger clone sits a single base away. The data were obtained in a study of identical twins listed by TCRdb under 2016. As for the study more broadly: TCR alpha and beta repertoires from monozygotic twins, unrelated adults of various ages and cord blood were deep-sequenced to test whether fetal clonotypes persist. Replicate twin experiments were performed at different times using different library preparation protocols to rule out contamination. Paper-wide results and their limitations: A weaker excess of twin sharing was found in beta out-of-frame sequences because the signal-to-noise ratio was lowered by fewer shared sequences. Invariant T cells such as MAIT and iNKT could partly confound zero-insertion analyses, though diverse VJ usage argued against this for most clonotypes. Compared with coincidental sharing between unrelated individuals, out-of-frame TCR alpha sequences shared between twins showed an excess of sequences with low generation probability. Fewer insertions were carried by abundant cord blood beta clonotypes, a similar but weaker trend appeared in young adult naive repertoires, and no such trend appeared in memory repertoires. In monozygotic twins, recombination models systematically underestimated out-of-frame TCR alpha sharing, but the models matched the sharing seen between unrelated individuals. Because the same donors could not be followed over many years, the conclusions relied on cross-sectional statistical analysis.

CDR1 and CDR2 (LGHNA, YNFKEQ) derive from the germline V gene. Inclusive of the bounding cysteine and phenylalanine, the CDR3 is 16 residues long. Left in the record is the CDR3 DNA by itself, 48 bases read in frame from the first base. V ends up 0 bases short and J 8 bases short, with an unmatched junction base count of 8. Only healthy Caucasian donors were included. Three unrelated non-twin adults were also sequenced: a male aged 18 to 30, a male aged 50 to 60 and a female aged 50 to 60. Miltenyi CD45RO+ enrichment and human naive T-cell isolation kits were used to isolate memory (CD45RO+) and naive T cells from PBMC. Library creation used 5' RACE. Sequencing was performed on an Illumina HiSeq 2000. Template switching introduced a universal primer binding site; the final cDNA contained a unique molecular identifier, enabling accurate counting of TCR cDNA molecules. Specific primers in the conserved constant-segment region were used to synthesize first-strand cDNA for the TCR alpha and beta chains. To control for contamination, every cDNA library was double barcoded, receiving both a SMART-Mk sample barcode and Illumina barcodes. Two successive PCR steps introduced TruSeq adapter sequences along with Illumina sample barcodes. The Illumina HiSeq platform was used with custom primers to sequence TCR alpha and beta cDNA libraries. Per the source publication's procedure: MiGEC processed the raw reads to extract unique molecular identifiers, while MiXCR was used to determine the CDR3 positions. For each individual, recombination models were inferred using an EM algorithm with the repgenHMM and IGoR tools. Shared clonotype analysis was performed with the tcR package in R, normalizing sharing by the product of cloneset sizes. To study raw recombination without the effects of thymic and clonal selection, out-of-frame nonproductive sequences were analyzed. TCRdb passed the public sequencing reads through fastp at Q25 and MiXCR, retaining productive beta sequences. Entries that share a CDR3 protein sequence are merged under the most common genes and DNA. The authors' filters were not applied to this entry. The sample includes about 700,000 distinct CDR3 sequences, with roughly 6.2% observed a single time. The top ten constitute roughly 2% of the sample.

This chain joins TRBV4-2 to TRBJ2-1; TRBD2 aligns with 9 central bases. This receptor was identified in a young man in good health. The specimen sequenced was naive T cells sorted from blood. The cell subset or site label, as the study defines it: cells isolated with a human naive T-cell isolation kit. The CDR3 reads CASSQEFAGGGDEQFF. The nucleotides read TGTGCCAGCAGCCAAGAGTTTGCGGGAGGGGGCGATGAGCAGTTCTTC.